This TCR beta chain emerged from a study of cytotoxic CD8 clonotypes in ibrutinib-treated CLL (dated by TCRdb to the early 2020s). About the study as a whole: The cohort included about 15 treatment-naive and around 10 relapsed/refractory patients; 17 to 18 were IGHV unmutated. Partial responses were observed in 24 patients and complete responses in 2; after a median follow-up of 68 months, remission was maintained in approximately 14 patients and progression was observed in approximately 12. Response samples were obtained after a median of 12 months of treatment, with a range of roughly 6 to 36 months. An average of roughly 250,000 productive templates and some 99,000 productive rearrangements was obtained per sample. Of the roughly 86 people in the trial, 25 to 30 had longitudinal samples available. Cryopreserved peripheral blood mononuclear cells were collected before treatment, at response, and at either disease progression or sustained remission. Every remission and progressive disease sample was obtained while ibrutinib was still being received by the patients.

By sample share, this clone is medium-sized (0.01 to 0.1%). Its antigen remains undetermined. One base away there is no much larger clone; base qualities are not given. For TCR beta library preparation, approximately 2 micrograms of genomic DNA were isolated from cryopreserved PBMCs. Longitudinal blood samples from CLL patients receiving ibrutinib monotherapy were subjected to high-throughput TCR beta sequencing. The patients were enrolled in a single-center, open-label phase 2 trial of ibrutinib monotherapy. The investigation overall reported the following: An increase in clonality was observed at ibrutinib response, with clonality remaining stable during sustained remission and falling back toward baseline at progression. Public clonotypes were found to be uncommon and were observed to contract or remain stable during treatment; the increase in clonality was shown to reflect expansion of private clonotypes at ibrutinib response. Sampling times were not matched between patients in sustained remission and patients whose disease was progressing, and lymph node repertoires were not examined. Baseline clonality exceeded that of age-matched healthy donors and correlated strongly with circulating CD8+ T-cell counts.

Looking up the germline V gene (reference sequence) yields CDR1 SGHKS and CDR2 YYEKEE. The CDR3, cysteine through phenylalanine, is 13 amino acids long. Left in the record is the CDR3 DNA by itself, 39 bases read in frame from the first base. The junction shows trimming of 2 bases on V and 5 bases on J, plus 11 bases between the germline ends. A MiSeq instrument was used for deep resolution sequencing, which targeted depths ranging from 1 in 1 million up to 1 in 200,000 T cells, with coverage averaging 10x for each clonotype. TCR beta libraries were generated with the immunoSEQ hsTCRB Kit. As for the original processing: The data were analyzed with ImmunoSEQ Analyzer and ImmunoSEQ Data Assistant, and V, D and J gene assignments followed IMGT definitions. Clonality, which ranges from 0 to 1, was calculated by subtracting the normalized Shannon entropy of productive rearrangement frequencies from one. Only overrepresented clonotypes making up at least 0.05% of the repertoire of each patient were included in the public clonotype analysis. Some 13 age-matched healthy donor repertoires from immuneACCESS served as clonality controls. Drawn from immuneACCESS, this table holds only the in-frame rearrangements with V and J called that TCRdb kept. Clones are partly lost; checked studies trace under half to an unresolved V gene and leave the rest unexplained. D and trimming come from the DNA, and the V and J calls and clone size come from that table. This sample holds 13,000 to 15,000 clones; 52% were observed only once. The leading ten clones occupy less than 35% of the sample.

Sample: PBMCs, taken at an approximately 22-month disease-progression time point, from a patient treated with ibrutinib. The TCR originated in a human donor with chronic lymphocytic leukemia. The rearrangement joined TRBV5-5 to TRBJ2-7, and possibly TRBD2, on 5 matching bases. CDR3 reads: CASSFGVRNEQYF. The nucleotide sequence reads TGTGCCAGCAGCTTCGGGGTGAGGAACGAGCAGTACTTC.